This T cell receptor (beta chain) was sequenced in a study of blood T cell repertoires in COVID-19. Study summary: COVID-19 samples from acute and convalescent phases originated in the United States, Italy and Spain. PBMCs, B-cell-depleted T cells, or T cells were the source of the cDNA or gDNA that made up the material.

Germline V gene sequence: CDR1 SNHLY, CDR2 FYNNEI. CDR3 length equals 13 residues. The V and J ends lost 8 bases and 7 bases respectively, with 17 bases between them. Original processing methods: Reference gene primer amplification yielded estimated nucleated cell counts. Only in-frame clones appear in the TCRdb table, and some are missing; sequencing was by immunoSEQ multiplex PCR. Clonal size and the V and J genes are those of that table, whereas D and trimming came from the DNA. The sample gives fewer than 85,000 clones, around 90% of which show up once; over 4% is in the top ten. The chain has TRBV2 and TRBJ1-1, with D possibly TRBD1 on 5 matching bases. The sequence was collected from a man over 45 with active COVID-19. The sample consisted of peripheral blood. CDR3 sequence reads: CASARQTPLEAFF. Written as DNA, the CDR3 is TGTGCCAGCGCTCGACAGACCCCTCTTGAAGCTTTCTTT.